This TCR beta chain was profiled in a study of T cell responses to AZD1222 COVID-19 vaccine. In this sample, this clone turned up a few times. Its matching antigen is unknown. Data came from immunoSEQ multiplex PCR; TCRdb stores just in-frame clones and leaves some out. The sample consists of about 110,000 clones, around 90% of them appearing once. The V gene's germline CDR1 is SGHRS and CDR2 YFSETQ. The CDR3 runs 15 residues. V was clipped by 3 bases and J by 1 base; unmatched bases: 4. Study-level points and caveats: Baseline antibody screening turned up just six seropositive AZD1222 recipients. Targeting of unmutated variant regions was reportedly seen in nearly half of spike-specific TCRs. The sample set comprised mostly white British donors with more females, and clonal diversity was possibly underestimated.

This sequence originates from an adult in good health. J is TRBJ2-5 and V is TRBV5-1; 9 bases align to TRBD1. Sequenced material: peripheral blood, taken on day 0 of AZD1222 vaccination. The CDR3 spells CASSWGQGFQETQYF. The CDR3 DNA sequence: TGCGCCAGCAGCTGGGGACAGGGTTTCCAAGAGACCCAGTACTTC.